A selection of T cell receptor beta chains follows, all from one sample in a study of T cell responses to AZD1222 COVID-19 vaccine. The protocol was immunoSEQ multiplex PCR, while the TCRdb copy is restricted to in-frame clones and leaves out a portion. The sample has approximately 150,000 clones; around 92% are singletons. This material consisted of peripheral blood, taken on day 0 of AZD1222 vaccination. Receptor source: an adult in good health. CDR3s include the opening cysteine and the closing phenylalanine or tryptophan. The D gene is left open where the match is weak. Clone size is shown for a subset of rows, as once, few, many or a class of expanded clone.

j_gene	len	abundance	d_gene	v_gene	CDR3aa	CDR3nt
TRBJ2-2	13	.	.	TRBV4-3	CASSQGEGGELFF	TGCGCCAGCAGCCAAGGAGAGGGCGGGGAGCTGTTTTTT
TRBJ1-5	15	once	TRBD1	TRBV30	CAWSPRDRENQPQHF	TGTGCCTGGAGTCCCCGGGACAGGGAAAATCAGCCCCAGCATTTT
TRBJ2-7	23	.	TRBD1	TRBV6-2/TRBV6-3	CASSLDGDRGLRIPKFPRGEQYF	TGTGCCAGCAGCCTCGACGGGGACAGGGGTCTGAGAATTCCCAAGTTCCCCAGGGGCGAGCAGTACTTC
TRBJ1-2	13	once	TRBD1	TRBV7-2	CASSLEGGSGYTF	TGTGCCAGCAGCTTAGAAGGGGGCAGTGGCTACACCTTC
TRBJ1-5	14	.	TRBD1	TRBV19	CASSTDRGRQPQHF	TGTGCCAGTAGTACCGACAGGGGTCGGCAGCCCCAGCATTTT
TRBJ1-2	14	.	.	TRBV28	CATGGVGANYGYTF	TGTGCCACCGGAGGGGTGGGGGCTAACTATGGCTACACCTTC
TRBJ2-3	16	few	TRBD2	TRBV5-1	CASSLSASGGTDTQYF	TGCGCCAGCAGCTTGTCCGCTAGCGGGGGCACAGATACGCAGTATTTT
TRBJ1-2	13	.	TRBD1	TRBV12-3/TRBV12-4	CASSLRTGAGYTF	TGTGCCAGCAGTTTAAGGACAGGGGCTGGCTACACCTTC
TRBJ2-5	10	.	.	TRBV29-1	CSVAWETQYF	TGCAGCGTTGCTTGGGAGACCCAGTACTTC
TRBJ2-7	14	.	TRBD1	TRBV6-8	CASSARDRAFEQYF	TGTGCCAGCAGTGCCCGGGACAGGGCCTTCGAGCAGTACTTC
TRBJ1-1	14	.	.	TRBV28	CASSLWGRDTEAFF	TGTGCCAGCAGTTTATGGGGGCGAGACACTGAAGCTTTCTTT
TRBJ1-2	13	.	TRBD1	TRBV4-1	CASSTGTVYGYTF	TGCGCCAGCAGCACCGGGACAGTCTATGGCTACACCTTC
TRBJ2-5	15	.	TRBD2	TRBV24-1	CATSEGAGEEETQYF	TGTGCCACCAGTGAGGGAGCGGGAGAGGAGGAGACCCAGTACTTC
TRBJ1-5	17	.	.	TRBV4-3	CASSQEWDRRIHQPQHF	TGCGCCAGCAGCCAAGAATGGGACCGGCGGATCCACCAGCCCCAGCATTTT